This TCR beta chain was documented in a study of CD8 T cells in Susac syndrome. Random hexamers primed reverse transcription of about 0.5 to 1 ug RNA. MiXCR, run by TCRdb on the immunoSEQ multiplex PCR reads, gives a single entry per CDR3 protein. The table lists some 300,000 distinct CDR3 sequences, approximately 85% of them singletons, with roughly 0.21% in the top ten. The CDR3 totals 16 residues. Trimming removed 2 bases at V and 0 bases at J, with 11 bases between. Germline V gives CDR1 KGHSH, CDR2 LQKENI. The source of this sequence is a human donor with multiple sclerosis. The rearrangement links TRBV18 to TRBJ2-1; unclear D gene. Material: CD8+ T cells from PBMCs. CDR3 nucleotide sequence: TGTGCCAGCTCACCAAGGATAGTAGTCTCCTACAATGAGCAGTTCTTC. Protein sequence: CASSPRIVVSYNEQFF.